This TCR beta chain came from a study of response to subunit inactivated influenza vaccine. Study-wide results and limits: T cells newly recruited by each seasonal influenza vaccination are few, the authors suggested.

This clonotype turned up a few times. Its matching antigen is unknown. One entry per CDR3 protein results from TCRdb running MiXCR on the RT-PCR reads. The sample contains 500,000 to 600,000 distinct CDR3 sequences, approximately 15% of which appear only once. This clonotype was sampled from a man aged 50-75 years who received an inactivated influenza vaccine. Source: CD4+ T cells sorted from PBMCs, taken less than 30 months after vaccination.

The CDR3, as DNA: TGTGCCAGCATCCTGACTAGCGGGAGCACAGATACGCAGTATTTT. It encodes CASILTSGSTDTQYF. This chain links TRBV2 with TRBJ2-3; TRBD2 agrees at 10 bases. The trim removed 7 bases at V and 0 bases at J, leaving 4 bases unmatched. The germline CDR1 and CDR2 sequences are SNHLY and FYNNEI. The CDR3 runs 15 residues.